Presented here are 9 T cell receptor beta chains from one specimen sequenced in a study of CD8+CD57+ T cells in acquired aplastic anemia. Researchers used genomic DNA as the template to profile TCR beta VDJ and CDR3. TCRdb independently ran MiXCR on the reads; one entry per CDR3 protein. The sample includes approximately 170,000 distinct CDR3 sequences, about 45% of them seen just once. Sequencing involved patients with CD8+CD57+ cell expansion previously shown by flow cytometry. The sample consisted of sorted CD4+, CD8+, or CD8+CD57+ T cells (not recorded which) from PBMCs. All receptors come from a human donor with aplastic anemia.

A remark on this clonotype: Given a much more abundant clone one base away, this may be a read error. The chain joins TRBV4-3 to TRBJ1-1; 9 bases agree with TRBD1. The CDR3 contains 14 residues. Germline CDR1 is LGHNA and CDR2 is YSLEER. The CDR3 protein is CAGSLTGGGTEAFF. DNA for the CDR3: TGCGCCGGCAGCCTCACAGGGGGCGGGACTGAAGCTTTCTTT.

This clonotype was observed a handful of times. The rearrangement uses TRBV29-1 and TRBJ1-1; D is unresolved. The CDR3 covers 14 residues. With 7 bases removed from V and 7 bases from J, the gap between germline ends came to 22 bases. The V gene's germline CDR1 is SQVTM and CDR2 ANQGSEA. The CDR3 reads CSATWELKVIEAFF. CDR3 nucleotide sequence: TGCAGCGCTACCTGGGAGCTGAAAGTCATTGAAGCTTTCTTT.

This clonotype was counted at least ten times. The rearrangement uses TRBV20-1 and TRBJ2-7, with D perhaps matching TRBD1 (6 bases). Per germline, CDR1 DFQATT and CDR2 SNEGSKA (reference sequence). CDR3 length: 14 residues. Trimming took 6 bases from V and 0 from J, leaving 15 bases between them. Here the CDR3 DNA reads TGCAGTGCGATCGACAGGTTGAGCTCCTACGAGCAGTACTTC. Encoded protein: CSAIDRLSSYEQYF.

The genes are TRBV6-1 and TRBJ2-1, with 11 bases that match TRBD2. V gave up 7 bases and J gave up 2 bases; unmatched junction bases: 4. This CDR3 comprises 15 residues. Germline CDR1 reads MNHNS; CDR2 reads SASEGT. The CDR3 loop is CASKRLAGTYNEQFF. CDR3 nucleotide sequence: TGTGCCAGCAAAAGACTAGCGGGGACCTACAATGAGCAGTTCTTC.

The chain couples TRBV12-3 or TRBV12-4 to TRBJ2-7; no reliable D call. Trimming pared 10 bases from V and 0 bases from J, leaving 13 bases between. This CDR3 contains 13 residues. In DNA form, the CDR3 reads TGTGCCACGGCGGTCCAGTACTCCTACGAGCAGTACTTC. Amino acids: CATAVQYSYEQYF.

This clonotype came up a few times. The chain combines TRBV20-1 with TRBJ2-6; 10 bases line up with TRBD1. Germline trimming cut 2 bases from V and 4 bases from J; bases unmatched to any gene: 8. From germline, CDR1 is DFQATT and CDR2 SNEGSKA (reference sequence). CDR3 size: 17 residues. CDR3 DNA sequence: TGCAGTGCTAGACCCGGGACAGGGGTAGGAGGGGCCAACGTCCTGACTTTC. Translating gives CSARPGTGVGGANVLTF.

This clonotype has at least ten counts. The chain combines TRBV20-1 with TRBJ2-1; 10 bases match TRBD2. V lost 5 bases and J lost 7; bases outside the gene matches: 8. The germline V gene has CDR1 DFQATT and CDR2 SNEGSKA (reference sequence). The CDR3 sequence is 14 residues long. The chain's CDR3 is CSAQSGRASNEQFF. The CDR3 DNA sequence: TGCAGTGCTCAAAGCGGGAGGGCCAGTAATGAGCAGTTCTTC.

This clonotype appeared many times. CDR3 nucleotides: TGTGCCAGTAGTATAGGAAGCCAGCTCTCAGGGGGCTACACCTTC. Protein sequence: CASSIGSQLSGGYTF. The V gene is TRBV19, the J gene TRBJ1-2; possibly TRBD1 for D (5 bases). The germline V gene has CDR1 LNHDA and CDR2 SQIVND (reference sequence). Trimming removed 1 base from V and 8 bases from J, with 17 bases in between. The CDR3 consists of 15 residues.

This clonotype was detected ten times or more. The chain carries TRBV5-6 and TRBJ2-2, with D tentatively TRBD2 (5 bases). CDR3 size: 15 residues. Germline V CDR1 and CDR2: SGHDT, YYEEEE. V lost 5 bases to trimming and J lost 2 bases, with 13 bases between them. The CDR3 DNA reads TGTGCCAGCAGTTCCACGGGGAGAAACACCGGGGAGCTGTTTTTT. It encodes CASSSTGRNTGELFF.